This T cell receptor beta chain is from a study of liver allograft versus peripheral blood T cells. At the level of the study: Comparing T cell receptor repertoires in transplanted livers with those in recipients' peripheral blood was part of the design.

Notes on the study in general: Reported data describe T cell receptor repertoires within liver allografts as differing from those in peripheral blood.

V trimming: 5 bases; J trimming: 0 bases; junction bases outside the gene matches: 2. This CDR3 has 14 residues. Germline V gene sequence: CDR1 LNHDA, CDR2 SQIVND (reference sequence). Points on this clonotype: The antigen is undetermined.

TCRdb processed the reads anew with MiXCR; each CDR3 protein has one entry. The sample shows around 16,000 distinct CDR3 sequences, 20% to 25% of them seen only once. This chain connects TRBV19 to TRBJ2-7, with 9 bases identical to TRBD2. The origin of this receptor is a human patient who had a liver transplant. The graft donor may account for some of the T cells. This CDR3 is CASSLREGSYEQYF. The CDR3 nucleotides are TGTGCCAGTAGTCTGCGGGAGGGCTCCTACGAGCAGTACTTC.